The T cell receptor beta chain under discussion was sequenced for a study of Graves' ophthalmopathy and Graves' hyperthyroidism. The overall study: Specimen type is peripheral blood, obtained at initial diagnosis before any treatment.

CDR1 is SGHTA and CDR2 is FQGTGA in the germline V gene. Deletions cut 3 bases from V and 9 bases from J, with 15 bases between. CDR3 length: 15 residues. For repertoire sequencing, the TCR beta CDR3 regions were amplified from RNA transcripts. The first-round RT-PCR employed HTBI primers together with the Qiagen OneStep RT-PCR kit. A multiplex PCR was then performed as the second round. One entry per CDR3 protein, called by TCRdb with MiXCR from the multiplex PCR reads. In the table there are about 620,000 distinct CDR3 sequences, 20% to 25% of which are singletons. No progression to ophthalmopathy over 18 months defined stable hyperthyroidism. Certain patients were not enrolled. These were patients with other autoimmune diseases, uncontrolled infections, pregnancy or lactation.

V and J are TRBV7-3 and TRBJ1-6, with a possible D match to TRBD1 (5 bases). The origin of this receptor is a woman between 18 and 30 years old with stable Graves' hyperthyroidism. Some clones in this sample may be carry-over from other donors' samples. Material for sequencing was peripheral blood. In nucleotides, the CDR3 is TGTGCCAGCAGCTTCGGGGTTTTTAGGGGTTCACCCCTCCACTTT. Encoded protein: CASSFGVFRGSPLHF.